This TCR beta chain was captured by sequencing in a study of siplizumab effects on memory and regulatory T cells. Findings and caveats of the study: Fewer alloreactive sequences mapped to unstimulated CD4+ memory cells under siplizumab. Alloreactive CD4+ clones that could be mapped were on average approximately 69% Treg-derived with siplizumab, against around 27% in controls. Naive-or-memory phenotypes were unassignable for roughly 80-96% of proliferating CD4+ or CD8+ clones. Naive T cells apparently outstripped memory cells in diversity and seemed major alloresponse contributors.

Remarks on this clone: Its cognate antigen is unknown.

The V end was cut by 5 bases, the J end by 5 bases, with 9 bases between. The CDR3 contains 12 residues. The germline V gene encodes CDR1 SEHNR and CDR2 FQNEAQ (reference sequence). Only in-frame clones appear in the TCRdb table, and some are missing; sequencing was by immunoSEQ multiplex PCR. The sample has more than 85,000 clones, 80% to 95% seen once. The clonotype was recovered from a human donor in good health. Material: CD4+ T cells sorted from blood. The J gene is TRBJ1-1, the V gene TRBV7-9; D is unclear. CDR3 coding DNA: TGTGCCAGCAGCCACTCCGGGACTGAAGCTTTCTTT. It is translated as CASSHSGTEAFF.